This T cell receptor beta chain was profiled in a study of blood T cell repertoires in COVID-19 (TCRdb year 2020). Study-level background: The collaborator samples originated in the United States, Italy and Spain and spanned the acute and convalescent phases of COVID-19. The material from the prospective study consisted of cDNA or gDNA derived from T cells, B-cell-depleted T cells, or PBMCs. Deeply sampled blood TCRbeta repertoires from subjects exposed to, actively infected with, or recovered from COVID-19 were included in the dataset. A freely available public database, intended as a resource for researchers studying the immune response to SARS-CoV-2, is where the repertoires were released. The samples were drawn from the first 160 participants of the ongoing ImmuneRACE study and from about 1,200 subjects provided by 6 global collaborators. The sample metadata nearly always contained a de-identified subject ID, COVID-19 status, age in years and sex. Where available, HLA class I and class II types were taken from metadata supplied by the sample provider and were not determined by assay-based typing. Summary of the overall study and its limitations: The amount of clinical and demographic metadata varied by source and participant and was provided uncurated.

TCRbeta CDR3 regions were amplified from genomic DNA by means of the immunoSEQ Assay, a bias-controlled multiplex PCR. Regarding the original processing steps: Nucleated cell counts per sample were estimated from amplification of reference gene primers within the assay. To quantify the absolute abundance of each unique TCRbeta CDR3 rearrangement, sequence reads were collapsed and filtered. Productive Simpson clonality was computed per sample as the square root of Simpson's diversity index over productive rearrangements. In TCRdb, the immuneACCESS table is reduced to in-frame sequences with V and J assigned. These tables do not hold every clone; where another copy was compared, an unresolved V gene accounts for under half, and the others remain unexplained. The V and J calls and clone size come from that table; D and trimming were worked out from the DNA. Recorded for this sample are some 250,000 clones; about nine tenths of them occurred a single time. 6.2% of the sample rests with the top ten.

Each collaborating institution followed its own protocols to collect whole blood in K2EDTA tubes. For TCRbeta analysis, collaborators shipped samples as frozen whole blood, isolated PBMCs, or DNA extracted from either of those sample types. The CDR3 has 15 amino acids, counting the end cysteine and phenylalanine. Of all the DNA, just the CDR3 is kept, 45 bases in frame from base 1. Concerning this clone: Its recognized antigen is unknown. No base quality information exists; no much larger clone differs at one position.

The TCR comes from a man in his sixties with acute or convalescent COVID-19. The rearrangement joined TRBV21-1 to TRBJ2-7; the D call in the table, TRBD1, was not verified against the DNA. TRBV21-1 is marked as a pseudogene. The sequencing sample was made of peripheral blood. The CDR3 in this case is CASSTHRRTGDEQYF. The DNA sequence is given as TGTGCCAGCAGCACCCATAGGAGGACAGGGGACGAGCAGTACTTC.